The next 8 T cell receptor beta chains were all read from a single sample in a study of shared clonotypes between healthy human individuals. The repertoire was sequenced with immunoSEQ multiplex PCR; TCRdb's copy has only in-frame clones and lacks some. The table records around 700,000 clones, less than 80% of them present only once. Sequencing was done on a sample of memory CD4+ T cells sorted from blood. Subset reported: CD45RA-negative fraction. Source of these receptors: a young woman in good health.

This clone has a handful of counts. V usage is TRBV11-2 and J usage is TRBJ2-5; D ambiguous. This CDR3 comprises 15 residues. The germline V and J ends were trimmed by 1 base and 5 bases, with 14 bases remaining between them. The germline V gene encodes CDR1 SGHAT and CDR2 FQNNGV. CDR3 sequence (DNA): TGTGCCAGCAGCTTAGTTGGGTCGGAGATCGAGACCCAGTACTTC. Amino acid sequence: CASSLVGSEIETQYF.

Turning to this clone: One end of the junction varies from germline; a read error may be responsible. The V call is TRBV29-1, the J call TRBJ2-1, with 7 bases that match TRBD2. Germline CDR1 reads SQVTM; CDR2 reads ANQGSEA. The CDR3 is made up of 16 amino acids. CDR3 protein: CSVGLVLAGAYHEQFF. CDR3 sequence (DNA): TGCAGCGTTGGCCTGGTGTTGGCGGGAGCCTACCATGAGCAGTTCTTC.

The V call is TRBV19, the J call TRBJ2-3, with 7 bases lining up with TRBD1. Germline trimming cut 4 bases from V and 9 bases from J; bases unmatched to any gene: 4. This CDR3 region has 12 residues. Germline V lookup: CDR1 LNHDA, CDR2 SQIVND (reference sequence). The CDR3 sequence is CASSTTGYTQYF. In nucleotides, the CDR3 is TGTGCCAGTAGTACGACAGGGTACACGCAGTATTTT.

This clone was seen a single time. The gene calls are TRBV14 and TRBJ2-1, with D possibly TRBD2 on 5 matching bases. There are 16 residues in the CDR3. CDR1 SGHDN and CDR2 FVKESK come from the germline V gene. Deletions cut 1 base from V and 7 bases from J, with 17 bases between. CDR3 loop: CASSQVGRRGLNEQFF. The CDR3 DNA is TGTGCCAGCAGCCAAGTTGGGAGACGGGGTCTGAATGAGCAGTTCTTC.

V is TRBV28 and J is TRBJ2-7; tentative D call: TRBD1 (6 bases). Germline-derived CDR1 and CDR2 are MDHEN and SYDVKM. This CDR3 contains 14 residues. Trimming left V 6 bases short and J 3 bases short, with 15 bases between. CDR3 region: CASRSADSHYEQYF. Written as DNA, the CDR3 is TGTGCCAGCAGATCTGCGGACAGCCACTACGAGCAGTACTTC.

V gene TRBV6-1 combines with J gene TRBJ2-5; 10 bases map to TRBD2. This CDR3 is 14 amino acids long. Germline values: CDR1 MNHNS, CDR2 SASEGT. V dropped 11 bases and J dropped 4; count of bases not matched to a gene: 10. CDR3 region: CAARAGGPIETQYF. The CDR3 DNA reads as TGTGCCGCCCGAGCGGGAGGGCCCATAGAGACCCAGTACTTC.

This clone has only a few counts. The rearrangement links TRBV28 to TRBJ2-3; 8 bases are a match to TRBD1. Per germline, CDR1 MDHEN and CDR2 SYDVKM. The V segment lost 3 bases and the J segment 6 bases; nucleotides outside the gene matches: 8. The CDR3 has 15 amino acids. CDR3 region: CASSFSGQGSDTQYF. CDR3 sequence (DNA): TGTGCCAGCAGTTTCTCCGGACAGGGTTCGGATACGCAGTATTTT.

V gene TRBV7-3 combines with J gene TRBJ2-1, with TRBD1 as a possible D gene (6 bases). Germline V CDR1 and CDR2: SGHTA, FQGTGA. This CDR3 comprises 15 residues. Trimming removed 5 bases at V and 2 bases at J, with 13 bases between. The CDR3: CASSDTGRPYNEQFF. The CDR3 DNA is TGTGCCAGCAGCGATACAGGGCGACCCTACAATGAGCAGTTCTTC.